A single sample gave rise to the 18 T cell receptor beta chains below, sequenced in a study of monozygotic twins with cystic fibrosis (dated by TCRdb to about 2021). Library preparation was by the immunoSEQ multiplex PCR assay. Not all clones reach the TCRdb copy of this immuneACCESS table, which keeps in-frame sequences only. Checked studies attribute under half of the gap to unresolved V genes and leave the rest unexplained. The sample profile shows 30,000 to 35,000 clones; 66% of them were found once. Approximately 0.79% of the sample is held by the ten biggest clonotypes. The sequenced material came from blood. The source is a girl aged 5 to 17 with cystic fibrosis.

V usage is TRBV2 and J usage is TRBJ1-5; D not resolved. The CDR3 is 15 residues long. V lost 3 bases and J 5 bases, leaving 14 bases between the germline ends. The germline V gene has CDR1 SNHLY and CDR2 FYNNEI. The CDR3 bases are TGTGCCAGCAGTGATAAAGTCCACACGGATCAGCCCCAGCATTTT. Its translation is CASSDKVHTDQPQHF.

The CDR3 DNA sequence: TGCGCCAGCAGCCAAGATGTGGCGGGAGGGTTAGATACGCAGTATTTT. This codes for CASSQDVAGGLDTQYF. The J gene is TRBJ2-3, the V gene TRBV4-3; 9 positions match TRBD2. J lost 5 bases, V lost 0 bases, and 6 bases had no gene match. The CDR3 consists of 16 residues. Germline V gene lookup returns CDR1 LGHNA and CDR2 YSLEER.

V gene TRBV5-6 combines with J gene TRBJ2-4, with no clear D. The CDR3 has 14 amino acids. CDR1 and CDR2 (germline): SGHDT, YYEEEE. Trimming left V 5 bases short and J 0 bases short, with 9 bases between. The DNA for the CDR3 is TGTGCCAGCAGAGGTTCTACAGCCAAAAACATTCAGTACTTC. Translation gives CASRGSTAKNIQYF.

The rearrangement joins TRBV15 to TRBJ2-1; the D gene is possibly TRBD2 (5 bases). Trimming stripped 9 bases from V and 3 bases from J, with 15 bases between. Germline V gene data show CDR1 as LNHNV and CDR2 as YYDKDF (reference sequence). The CDR3 contains 14 residues. CDR3 amino acids: CATRNLTSYNEQFF. CDR3 nucleotide sequence: TGTGCCACGAGAAATCTCACTAGCTACAATGAGCAGTTCTTC.

J is TRBJ2-3 and V is TRBV6-4; D remains unclear. CDR1 is MRHNA, CDR2 SNTAGT, per germline. V was clipped by 3 bases and J by 1 base, with 8 bases between them. There are 14 residues in the CDR3. CDR3 in amino acids: CASSEDSRTDTQYF. CDR3 in DNA: TGTGCCAGCAGTGAGGATTCTCGCACAGATACGCAGTATTTT.

This rearrangement joins TRBV6-6 to TRBJ1-4; 8 positions agree with TRBD1. The CDR3 totals 16 residues. Germline V gene data show CDR1 as MNHNY and CDR2 as SVGAGI (reference sequence). Trimming removed 5 bases from V and 7 bases from J; junction bases left unmatched: 12. CDR3 sequence: CASSPPVGRGLEKLFF. The CDR3 nucleotides are TGTGCCAGCAGTCCCCCAGTAGGCAGGGGGCTTGAAAAACTGTTTTTT.

V usage is TRBV11-2 and J usage is TRBJ2-7, with 7 bases lining up with TRBD1. The CDR3 runs to 15 residues. CDR1 SGHAT and CDR2 FQNNGV come from the germline V gene. The trim removed 4 bases at V and 3 bases at J, leaving 9 bases unmatched. The CDR3 region is CASSSVKGANYEQYV. The CDR3 region has the DNA TGTGCCAGCAGCTCCGTCAAGGGGGCTAACTACGAGCAGTACGTC.

This clone was recorded a few times. The chain recombines TRBV7-9 with TRBJ2-7, with 7 bases identical to TRBD1. V dropped 6 bases and J dropped 2; count of bases not matched to a gene: 4. The CDR3 contains 13 residues. Germline loops: CDR1 SEHNR, CDR2 FQNEAQ (reference sequence). The CDR3 loop is CASRQGITYEQYF. Here the CDR3 DNA reads TGTGCCAGCAGACAGGGGATTACCTACGAGCAGTACTTC.

The chain combines TRBV6-1 with TRBJ2-5, with 7 nucleotides matching TRBD2. The CDR3 length is 11 residues. Germline V gene lookup returns CDR1 MNHNS and CDR2 SASEGT. Germline trimming cut 11 bases from V and 5 bases from J; bases unmatched to any gene: 5. The CDR3 DNA sequence: TGTGCCGGCGGGAGTTTGGAGACCCAGTACTTC. Encoded protein: CAGGSLETQYF.

This clone showed up just a few times. V gene TRBV30 combines with J gene TRBJ1-2, with 7 bases aligning to TRBD1. This CDR3 is built from 15 residues. CDR1 is GTSNPN and CDR2 is SVGIG in the germline V gene (reference sequence). V shed 3 bases and J 4 bases; nucleotides not matched to a gene: 11. CDR3 residues: CAWRNGNRGPYGYTF. CDR3 bases: TGTGCCTGGAGGAACGGTAACAGGGGTCCCTATGGCTACACCTTC.

This clone was detected only a few times. The chain uses TRBV6-5 and TRBJ1-2; 8 bases fit TRBD1. J was trimmed by 8 bases and V by 4 bases; bases with no gene match: 6. CDR1 is MNHEY and CDR2 is SVGAGI in the germline V gene. The CDR3 has 13 amino acids. CDR3 coding DNA: TGTGCCAGCAGTTTCAATGACAGGGGCGGCTACACCTTC. Translating it yields CASSFNDRGGYTF.

This clone has more than one count but fewer than ten. This chain uses TRBV11-2 with TRBJ2-7; the D gene is possibly TRBD2 (5 bases). Germline V gene data show CDR1 as SGHAT and CDR2 as FQNNGV. Between the trimmed V and J ends, which lost 1 base and 1 base, there was a span of 11 bases. The CDR3 sequence is 15 residues long. The CDR3 protein is CASSLGLAPSYEQYF. CDR3 coding DNA: TGTGCCAGCAGCTTAGGGCTAGCCCCATCCTACGAGCAGTACTTC.

The rearrangement links TRBV6-5 to TRBJ1-3; no clear D gene. Germline-derived CDR1 and CDR2 are MNHEY and SVGAGI. There are 15 residues in the CDR3. The V end lost 0 bases, the J end lost 4 bases, and 10 bases lay between the germline ends. CDR3 sequence (DNA): TGTGCCAGCAGTTACTCCCCCAGGACGGGAAACACCATATATTTT. Residues: CASSYSPRTGNTIYF.

This clone has only one observation. This chain links TRBV27 with TRBJ1-2; 10 nucleotides agree with TRBD1. CDR1 and CDR2 (germline): MNHEY, SMNVEV (reference sequence). V lost 6 bases and J lost 8; bases outside the gene matches: 15. The CDR3 is 16 amino acids. Here the CDR3 reads CASSLASGTGALGYTF. The CDR3 DNA reads as TGTGCCAGCAGCTTAGCCTCCGGGACAGGGGCTTTGGGCTACACCTTC.

The chain couples TRBV5-4 to TRBJ2-1; 7 bases are a match to TRBD2. Per the germline V gene, CDR1 is SGHNT and CDR2 is YYREEE (reference sequence). Germline trimming cut 2 bases from V and 9 bases from J; bases unmatched to any gene: 14. The CDR3 length is 16 residues. The CDR3 DNA reads as TGTGCCAGCAGCTTTATCCGAGCGGGACTACCGAGTGAGCAGTTCTTC. It codes for CASSFIRAGLPSEQFF.

In this sample, this clone turned up a few times. The chain recombines TRBV18 with TRBJ1-2; D remains ambiguous. This CDR3 is 14 amino acids long. Trimming stripped 3 bases from V and 0 bases from J, with 8 bases between. Per germline, CDR1 KGHSH and CDR2 LQKENI. DNA of the CDR3: TGTGCCAGCTCACCGGACGGAGCTAACTATGGCTACACCTTC. It codes for CASSPDGANYGYTF.

This chain links TRBV28 with TRBJ2-7; 7 nucleotides line up with TRBD1. Germline CDR1 is MDHEN and CDR2 is SYDVKM. CDR3 length equals 11 residues. The DNA for the CDR3 is TGTGCCAGCAGTTCTGGACAGGTTGTGCTCGTC. Translation gives CASSSGQVVLV.

The gene calls are TRBV6-1 and TRBJ1-1, with D unclear. The ends were cut back, 4 bases at V and 1 base at J, with 10 bases in the middle. Germline V gene data show CDR1 as MNHNS and CDR2 as SASEGT. The CDR3 is made up of 14 amino acids. The CDR3 reads CASSGTDENTEAFF. CDR3 sequence (DNA): TGTGCCAGCAGTGGAACCGACGAGAACACTGAAGCTTTCTTT.